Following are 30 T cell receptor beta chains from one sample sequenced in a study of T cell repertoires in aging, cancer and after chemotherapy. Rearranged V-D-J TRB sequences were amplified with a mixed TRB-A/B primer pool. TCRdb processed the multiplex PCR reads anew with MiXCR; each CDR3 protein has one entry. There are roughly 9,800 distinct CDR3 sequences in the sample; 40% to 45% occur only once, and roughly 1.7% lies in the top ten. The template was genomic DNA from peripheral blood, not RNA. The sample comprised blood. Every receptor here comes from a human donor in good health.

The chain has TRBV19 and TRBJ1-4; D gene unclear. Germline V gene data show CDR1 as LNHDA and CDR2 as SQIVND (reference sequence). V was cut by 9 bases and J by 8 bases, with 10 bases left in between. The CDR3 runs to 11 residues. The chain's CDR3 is CASSVREKLFF. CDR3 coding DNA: TGTGCCAGCAGCGTACGGGAAAAACTGTTTTTT. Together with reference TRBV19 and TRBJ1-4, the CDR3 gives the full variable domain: DGGITQSPKYLFRKEGQNVTLSCEQNLNHDAMYWYRQDPGQGLRLIYYSQIVNDFQKGDIAEGYSVSREKKESFPLTVTSAQKNPTAFYLCASSVREKLFFGSGTQLSVL.

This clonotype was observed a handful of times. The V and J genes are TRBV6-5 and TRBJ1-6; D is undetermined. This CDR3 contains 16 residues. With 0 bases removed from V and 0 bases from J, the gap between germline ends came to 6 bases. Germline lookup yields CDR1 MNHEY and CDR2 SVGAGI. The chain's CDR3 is CASSYSVNSYNSPLHF. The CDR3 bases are TGTGCCAGCAGTTACTCCGTAAACTCCTATAATTCACCCCTCCACTTT.

The CDR3 DNA reads as TGTGCCAGCACGTTGGGACAGCTCTCCGAGCAGTTCTTC. Protein: CASTLGQLSEQFF. The chain links TRBV7-9 to TRBJ2-1; 7 nucleotides align to TRBD1. CDR1 and CDR2 from the germline V gene are SEHNR and FQNEAQ (reference sequence). V lost 7 bases to trimming and J lost 10 bases; unmatched junction nucleotides: 10. The CDR3 contains 13 residues.

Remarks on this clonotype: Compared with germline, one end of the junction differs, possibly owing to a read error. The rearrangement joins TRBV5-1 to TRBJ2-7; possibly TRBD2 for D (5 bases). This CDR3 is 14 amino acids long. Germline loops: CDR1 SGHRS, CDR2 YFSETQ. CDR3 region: CASSLVAGSHEQYF. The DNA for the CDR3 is TGTGCCAGCAGCTTAGTGGCTGGGAGCCACGAGCAGTACTTC.

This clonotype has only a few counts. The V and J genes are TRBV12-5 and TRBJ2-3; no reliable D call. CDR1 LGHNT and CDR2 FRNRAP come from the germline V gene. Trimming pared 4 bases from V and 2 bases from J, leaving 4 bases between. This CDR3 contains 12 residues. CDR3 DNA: TGTGCTAGTGGTTCCTACACAGATACGCAGTATTTT. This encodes CASGSYTDTQYF.

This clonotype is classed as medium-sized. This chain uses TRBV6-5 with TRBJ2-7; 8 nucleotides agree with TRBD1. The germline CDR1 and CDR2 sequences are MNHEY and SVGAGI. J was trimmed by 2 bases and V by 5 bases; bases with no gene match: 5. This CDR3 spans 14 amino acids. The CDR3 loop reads CASSRRQGPYEQYV. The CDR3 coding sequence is TGTGCCAGCAGTAGACGACAGGGGCCCTACGAGCAGTACGTC.

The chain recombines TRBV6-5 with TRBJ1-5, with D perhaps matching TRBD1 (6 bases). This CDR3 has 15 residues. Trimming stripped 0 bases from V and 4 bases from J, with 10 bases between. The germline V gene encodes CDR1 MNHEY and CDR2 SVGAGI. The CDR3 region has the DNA TGTGCCAGCAGTTACTCTTTCGGGACAAATCAGCCCCAGCATTTT. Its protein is CASSYSFGTNQPQHF.

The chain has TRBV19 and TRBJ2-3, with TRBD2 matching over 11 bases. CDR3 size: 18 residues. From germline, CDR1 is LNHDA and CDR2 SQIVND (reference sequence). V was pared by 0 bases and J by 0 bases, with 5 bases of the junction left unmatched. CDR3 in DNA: TGTGCCAGTAGTATAGATCTCGGGACTAGCGGAAGCACAGATACGCAGTATTTT. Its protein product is CASSIDLGTSGSTDTQYF.

The CDR3 bases are TGTGCCAGCTCCCCCAGTTCCACAACTAATGAAAAACTGTTTTTT. Translating it yields CASSPSSTTNEKLFF. This rearrangement joins TRBV18 to TRBJ1-4; unclear D gene. The CDR3 has 15 residues. The germline gives CDR1 KGHSH, CDR2 LQKENI. Trimming cost V 6 bases and J 0 bases, with 11 bases left between them.

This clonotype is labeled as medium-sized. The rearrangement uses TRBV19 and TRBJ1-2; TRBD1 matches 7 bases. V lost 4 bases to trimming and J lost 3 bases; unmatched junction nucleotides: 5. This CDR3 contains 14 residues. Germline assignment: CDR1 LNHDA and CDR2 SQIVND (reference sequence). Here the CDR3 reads CASSTTTGHYGYTF. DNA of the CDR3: TGTGCCAGTAGTACTACGACAGGGCACTATGGCTACACCTTC.

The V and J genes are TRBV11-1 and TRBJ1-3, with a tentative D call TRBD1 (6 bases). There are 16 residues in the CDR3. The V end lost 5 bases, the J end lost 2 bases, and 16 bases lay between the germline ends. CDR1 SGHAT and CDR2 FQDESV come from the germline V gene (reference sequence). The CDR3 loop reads CASSEPGHQAGNTIYF. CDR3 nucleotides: TGTGCCAGCAGCGAGCCGGGACACCAGGCTGGAAACACCATATATTTT.

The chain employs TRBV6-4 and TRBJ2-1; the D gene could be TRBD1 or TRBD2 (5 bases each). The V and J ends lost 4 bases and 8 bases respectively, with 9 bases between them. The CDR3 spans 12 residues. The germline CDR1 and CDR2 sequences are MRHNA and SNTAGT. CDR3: CASSGGLDEQFF. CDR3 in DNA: TGTGCCAGCAGTGGGGGGTTGGATGAGCAGTTCTTC.

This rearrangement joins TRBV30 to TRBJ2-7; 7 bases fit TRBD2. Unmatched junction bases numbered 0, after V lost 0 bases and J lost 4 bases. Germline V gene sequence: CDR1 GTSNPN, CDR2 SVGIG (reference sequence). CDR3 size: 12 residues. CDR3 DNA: TGTGCCTGGAGTGTGGGGGGGTACGAGCAGTACTTC. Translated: CAWSVGGYEQYF.

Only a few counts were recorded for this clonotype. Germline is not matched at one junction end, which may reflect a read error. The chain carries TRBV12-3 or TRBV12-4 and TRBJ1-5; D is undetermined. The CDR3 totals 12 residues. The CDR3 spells CASSLSTQPQHF. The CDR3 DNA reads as TGTGCCAGCAGTTTAAGCACTCAGCCCCAGCATTTT.

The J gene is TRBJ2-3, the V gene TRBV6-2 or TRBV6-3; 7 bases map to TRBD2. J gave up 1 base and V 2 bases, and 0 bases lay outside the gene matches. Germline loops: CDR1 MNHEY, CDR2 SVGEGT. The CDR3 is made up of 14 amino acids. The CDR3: CASSYGGGTDTQYF. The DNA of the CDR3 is TGTGCCAGCAGTTACGGGGGGGGCACAGATACGCAGTATTTT.

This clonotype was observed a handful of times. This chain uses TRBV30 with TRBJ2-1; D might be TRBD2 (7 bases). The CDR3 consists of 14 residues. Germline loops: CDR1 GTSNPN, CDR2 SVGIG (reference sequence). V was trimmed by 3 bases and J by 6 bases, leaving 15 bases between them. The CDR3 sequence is CAWRRRGGGNEQFF. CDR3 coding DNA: TGTGCCTGGAGGAGGCGCGGGGGCGGCAATGAGCAGTTCTTC.

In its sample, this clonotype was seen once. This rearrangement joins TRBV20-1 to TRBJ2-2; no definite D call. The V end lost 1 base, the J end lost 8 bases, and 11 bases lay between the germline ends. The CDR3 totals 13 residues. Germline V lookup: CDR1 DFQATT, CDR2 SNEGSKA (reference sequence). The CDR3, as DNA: TGCAGTGCTAGAGTGCCGCCGGCGGGGGAGCTGTTTTTT. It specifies CSARVPPAGELFF.

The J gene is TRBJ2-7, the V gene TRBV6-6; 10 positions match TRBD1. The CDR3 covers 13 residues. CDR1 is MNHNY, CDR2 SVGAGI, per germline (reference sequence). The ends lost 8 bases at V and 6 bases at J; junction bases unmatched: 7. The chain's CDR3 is CASQDRGPGEQYF. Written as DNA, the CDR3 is TGTGCCAGCCAAGACAGGGGGCCGGGCGAGCAGTACTTC.

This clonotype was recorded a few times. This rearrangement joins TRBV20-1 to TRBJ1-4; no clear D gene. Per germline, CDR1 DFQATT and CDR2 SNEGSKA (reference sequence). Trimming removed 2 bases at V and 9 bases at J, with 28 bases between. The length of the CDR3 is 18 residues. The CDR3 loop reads CSARSPGGYGRVPKKLFF. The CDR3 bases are TGCAGTGCTAGATCCCCGGGAGGGTATGGTCGTGTTCCCAAAAAACTGTTTTTT.

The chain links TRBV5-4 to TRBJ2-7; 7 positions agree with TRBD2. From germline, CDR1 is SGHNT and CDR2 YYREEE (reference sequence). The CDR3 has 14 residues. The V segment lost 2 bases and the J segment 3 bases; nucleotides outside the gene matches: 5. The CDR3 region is CASSLRGDLYEQYV. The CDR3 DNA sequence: TGTGCCAGCAGCTTACGGGGGGACCTCTACGAGCAGTACGTC.

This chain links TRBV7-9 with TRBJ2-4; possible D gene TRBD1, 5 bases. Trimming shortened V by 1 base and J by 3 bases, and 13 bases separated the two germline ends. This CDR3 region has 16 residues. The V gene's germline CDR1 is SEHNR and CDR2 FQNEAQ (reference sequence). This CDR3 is CASSLGQLFGKNIQYF. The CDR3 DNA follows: TGTGCCAGCAGCTTAGGACAGTTATTTGGCAAAAACATTCAGTACTTC.

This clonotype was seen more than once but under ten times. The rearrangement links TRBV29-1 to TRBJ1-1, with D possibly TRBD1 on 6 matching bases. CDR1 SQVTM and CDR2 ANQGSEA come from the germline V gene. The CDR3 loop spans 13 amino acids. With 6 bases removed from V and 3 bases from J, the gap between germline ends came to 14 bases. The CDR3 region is CSVPDSYYTEAFF. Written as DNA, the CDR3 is TGCAGCGTCCCGGACAGCTACTACACTGAAGCTTTCTTT.

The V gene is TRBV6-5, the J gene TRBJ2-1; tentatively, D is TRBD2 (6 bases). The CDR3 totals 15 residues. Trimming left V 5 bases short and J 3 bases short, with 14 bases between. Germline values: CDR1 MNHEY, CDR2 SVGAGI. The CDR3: CASSPLTSSYNEQFF. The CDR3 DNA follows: TGTGCCAGCAGTCCCCTGACTAGTAGCTACAATGAGCAGTTCTTC.

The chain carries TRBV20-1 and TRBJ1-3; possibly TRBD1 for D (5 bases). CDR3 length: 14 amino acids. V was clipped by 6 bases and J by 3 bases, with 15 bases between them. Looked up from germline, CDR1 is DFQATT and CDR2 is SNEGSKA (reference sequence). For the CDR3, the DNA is TGCAGTGCCGAGGGAGGGGTGTTTGGAAACACCATATATTTT. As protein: CSAEGGVFGNTIYF.

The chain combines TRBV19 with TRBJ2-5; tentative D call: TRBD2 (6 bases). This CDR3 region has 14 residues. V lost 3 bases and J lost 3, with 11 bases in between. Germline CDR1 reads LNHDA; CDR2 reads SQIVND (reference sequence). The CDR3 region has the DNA TGTGCCAGTAGTATCCCCTCGGGGGAAGAGACCCAGTACTTC. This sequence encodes CASSIPSGEETQYF.

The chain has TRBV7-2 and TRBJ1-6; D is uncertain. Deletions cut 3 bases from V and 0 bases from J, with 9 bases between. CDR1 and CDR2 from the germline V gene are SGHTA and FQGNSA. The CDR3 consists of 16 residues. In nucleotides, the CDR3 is TGTGCCAGCAGCTTCGCAGAGAGCTCCTATAATTCACCCCTCCACTTT. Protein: CASSFAESSYNSPLHF.

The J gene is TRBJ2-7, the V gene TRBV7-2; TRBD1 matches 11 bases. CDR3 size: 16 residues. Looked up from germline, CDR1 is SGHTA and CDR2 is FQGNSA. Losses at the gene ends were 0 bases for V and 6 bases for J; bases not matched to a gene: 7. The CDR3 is CASSLAPGQGVFEQYF. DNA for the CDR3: TGTGCCAGCAGCTTAGCGCCGGGACAGGGGGTTTTCGAGCAGTACTTC.

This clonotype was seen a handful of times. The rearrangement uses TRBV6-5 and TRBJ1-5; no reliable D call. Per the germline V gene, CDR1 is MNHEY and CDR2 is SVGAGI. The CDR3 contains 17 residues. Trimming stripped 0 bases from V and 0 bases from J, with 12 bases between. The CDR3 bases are TGTGCCAGCAGTTACTCGATTAAACACGGTAGCAATCAGCCCCAGCATTTT. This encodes CASSYSIKHGSNQPQHF.

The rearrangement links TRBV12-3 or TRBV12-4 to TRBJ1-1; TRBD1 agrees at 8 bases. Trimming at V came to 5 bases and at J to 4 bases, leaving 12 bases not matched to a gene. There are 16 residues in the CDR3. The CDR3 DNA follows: TGTGCCAGCAGTGGACAGGGAAAAGCGAGGTTCACTGAAGCTTTCTTT. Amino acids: CASSGQGKARFTEAFF.

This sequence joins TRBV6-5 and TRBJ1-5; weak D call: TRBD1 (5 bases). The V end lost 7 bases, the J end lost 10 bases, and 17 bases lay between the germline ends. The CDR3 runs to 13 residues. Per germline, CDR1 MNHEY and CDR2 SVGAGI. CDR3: CASKARAFDPQHF. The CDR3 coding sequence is TGTGCCAGCAAGGCCAGGGCTTTTGATCCCCAGCATTTT.